The 10 T cell receptor beta chains presented below share a single source sample, sequenced in a study of identifying expanded T cells in peripheral blood. The data were produced by immunoSEQ multiplex PCR, yet TCRdb's version contains in-frame clones alone and is incomplete. Among around 130,000 clones listed, approximately 86% were seen once. The material sequenced was blood. These receptors originate from a person aged 18-69 years in good health.

The rearrangement links TRBV27 to TRBJ1-2, with 8 bases that match TRBD1. The CDR3 totals 13 residues. Germline V gene sequence: CDR1 MNHEY, CDR2 SMNVEV (reference sequence). The junction had 6 bases not matched to a gene; V was cut back by 5 bases and J by 7 bases. CDR3 in amino acids: CASSRQGISGYTF. Written as DNA, the CDR3 is TGTGCCAGCAGTAGACAGGGGATAAGTGGCTACACCTTC.

V is TRBV5-4 and J is TRBJ1-1; 9 bases are shared with TRBD1. The CDR3 has 13 amino acids. V shed 7 bases and J 4 bases; nucleotides not matched to a gene: 5. Germline V gene lookup returns CDR1 SGHNT and CDR2 YYREEE (reference sequence). DNA for the CDR3: TGTGCCAGCGGGACAGGGAGGGCCACTGAAGCTTTCTTT. Translating gives CASGTGRATEAFF.

CDR3 coding DNA: TGTGCCAGCAGCTTGGGAAATGAGCAGTTCTTC. Translated, it gives CASSLGNEQFF. This chain uses TRBV5-4 with TRBJ2-1; no firm D call. V was shortened by 0 bases and J by 7 bases, with 2 bases between the two germline ends. This CDR3 contains 11 residues. Germline CDR1 and CDR2: SGHNT and YYREEE (reference sequence). Full variable domain (missing parts from reference TRBV5-4 and TRBJ2-1): ETGVTQSPTHLIKTRGQQVTLRCSSQSGHNTVSWYQQALGQGPQFIFQYYREEENGRGNFPPRFSGLQFPNYSSELNVNALELDDSALYLCASSLGNEQFFGPGTRLTVL.

The rearrangement uses TRBV19 and TRBJ1-2, with D tentatively TRBD1 (5 bases). CDR3 length: 13 amino acids. Germline V gives CDR1 LNHDA, CDR2 SQIVND (reference sequence). V lost 3 bases to trimming and J lost 8 bases, with 13 bases between them. CDR3 residues: CASSMGLSRGYTF. The DNA of the CDR3 is TGTGCCAGTAGTATGGGACTTTCTAGGGGCTACACCTTC.

This rearrangement joins TRBV28 to TRBJ2-7; 9 nucleotides line up with TRBD1. The CDR3 is 16 amino acids. V dropped 4 bases and J dropped 1; count of bases not matched to a gene: 8. Germline-derived CDR1 and CDR2 are MDHEN and SYDVKM. CDR3 nucleotide sequence: TGTGCCAGCAGTTCGCCGGGACAGGGAAATTCCTACGAGCAGTACTTC. It encodes CASSSPGQGNSYEQYF.

V gene TRBV29-1 combines with J gene TRBJ1-2; D is perhaps TRBD1 (6 bases). With 7 bases removed from V and 3 bases from J, the gap between germline ends came to 9 bases. CDR3 length: 11 amino acids. Germline values: CDR1 SQVTM, CDR2 ANQGSEA. The DNA for the CDR3 is TGCAGCGCTGGGACATACTATGGCTACACCTTC. Residues: CSAGTYYGYTF.

The table lists this clone with a few counts. The chain has TRBV30 and TRBJ2-7; the D gene is possibly TRBD1 (5 bases). The CDR3 spans 13 residues. CDR1 GTSNPN and CDR2 SVGIG come from the germline V gene (reference sequence). Between the trimmed V and J ends, which lost 1 base and 5 bases, there was a span of 12 bases. The CDR3, as DNA: TGTGCCTGGAGTGAAAGGCAGGGCGACGAGCAGTACTTC. It specifies CAWSERQGDEQYF.

CDR3 DNA: TGCAGCCCCCTAGCGGGAGGAGGTAATGAGCAGTTCTTC. Translating it yields CSPLAGGGNEQFF. The chain couples TRBV29-1 to TRBJ2-1, with TRBD2 matching 11 bases. Germline V lookup: CDR1 SQVTM, CDR2 ANQGSEA. This CDR3 comprises 13 residues. V shed 8 bases, J shed 7 bases, and the junction held 7 bases outside the gene matches.

The chain uses TRBV11-2 and TRBJ2-1, with D possibly called TRBD1 or TRBD2 (5 bases each). The V end lost 1 base, the J end lost 9 bases, and 16 bases lay between the germline ends. The V gene's germline CDR1 is SGHAT and CDR2 FQNNGV. The CDR3 totals 15 residues. The CDR3 region has the DNA TGTGCCAGCAGCTTAGTATCTAGAGGGGTAGGTGAGCAGTTCTTC. Protein sequence: CASSLVSRGVGEQFF.

The chain employs TRBV4-2 and TRBJ2-4, with 10 positions matching TRBD2. The CDR3 consists of 16 residues. Germline loops: CDR1 LGHNA, CDR2 YNFKEQ. Trimming cost V 0 bases and J 8 bases; bases outside gene matches: 7. CDR3 region: CASSQEPSGGLDIQYF. The CDR3 DNA reads TGTGCCAGCAGCCAAGAGCCTAGCGGGGGTTTGGACATTCAGTACTTC.